The 5 T cell receptor beta chains given below trace back to one sample, sequenced in a study of radiotherapy plus CTLA-4 blockade in lung cancer. Profiling relied on immunoSEQ multiplex PCR, and the TCRdb table lists in-frame clones only, not all of them. The table has over 80,000 clones, about four fifths seen once. The material was peripheral blood, obtained from a patient treated with radiotherapy plus ipilimumab. Receptor source: a human donor with non-small cell lung cancer who had stable disease on radiotherapy plus ipilimumab.

This clone has a single count. The CDR3, as DNA: TGTGCCAGCTCACCACTTTTGCGGGACAGGGGGCTTGGTAATTCACCCCTCCACTTT. This codes for CASSPLLRDRGLGNSPLHF. The chain has TRBV18 and TRBJ1-6, with TRBD1 matching over 12 bases. Trimming at V came to 1 base and at J to 6 bases, leaving 10 bases not matched to a gene. In germline, CDR1 is KGHSH, CDR2 LQKENI. The CDR3 length is 19 residues.

The chain combines TRBV5-1 with TRBJ2-7, with 11 bases fitting TRBD2. The CDR3 covers 14 residues. Germline values: CDR1 SGHRS, CDR2 YFSETQ. V was clipped by 4 bases and J by 2 bases; unmatched bases: 2. CDR3 sequence reads: CASSRLAGTYEQYF. The CDR3 coding sequence is TGCGCCAGCAGCCGACTAGCGGGAACCTACGAGCAGTACTTC.

The chain links TRBV5-1 to TRBJ2-3; 10 positions agree with TRBD2. The V gene's germline CDR1 is SGHRS and CDR2 YFSETQ. The CDR3 sequence is 15 residues long. Trimming cost V 4 bases and J 1 base; bases outside gene matches: 3. CDR3 sequence reads: CASSHGLAGTDTQYF. As DNA, the CDR3 is TGCGCCAGCAGCCATGGACTAGCGGGCACAGATACGCAGTATTTT. The variable domain in full, with the rest retrieved from reference TRBV5-1 and TRBJ2-3, is KAGVTQTPRYLIKTRGQQVTLSCSPISGHRSVSWYQQTPGQGLQFLFEYFSETQRNKGNFPGRFSGRQFSNSRSEMNVSTLELGDSALYLCASSHGLAGTDTQYFGPGTRLTVL.

The chain carries TRBV7-6 and TRBJ2-3, with TRBD1 matching 7 bases. This CDR3 has 16 residues. The germline gives CDR1 SGHVS, CDR2 FNYEAQ. Trimming removed 3 bases from V and 0 bases from J; junction bases left unmatched: 6. This chain's CDR3 is CASSFGGQTSTDTQYF. The CDR3 bases are TGTGCCAGCAGCTTTGGGGGACAGACTAGCACAGATACGCAGTATTTT. Complete variable domain (other parts from reference TRBV7-6 and TRBJ2-3): GAGVSQSPRYKVTKRGQDVALRCDPISGHVSLYWYRQALGQGPEFLTYFNYEAQQDKSGLPNDRFSAERPEGSISTLTIQRTEQRDSAMYRCASSFGGQTSTDTQYFGPGTRLTVL.

As concerns this clone: This sample also contains other DNA sequences that code for the same CDR3. The V gene is TRBV30, the J gene TRBJ2-5; D remains ambiguous. The CDR3 is made up of 13 amino acids. Looked up from germline, CDR1 is GTSNPN and CDR2 is SVGIG (reference sequence). Trimming shortened V by 0 bases and J by 1 base, and 6 bases separated the two germline ends. Here the CDR3 reads CAWSVRSQETQYF. CDR3 coding DNA: TGTGCCTGGAGTGTACGGTCCCAAGAGACCCAGTACTTC.